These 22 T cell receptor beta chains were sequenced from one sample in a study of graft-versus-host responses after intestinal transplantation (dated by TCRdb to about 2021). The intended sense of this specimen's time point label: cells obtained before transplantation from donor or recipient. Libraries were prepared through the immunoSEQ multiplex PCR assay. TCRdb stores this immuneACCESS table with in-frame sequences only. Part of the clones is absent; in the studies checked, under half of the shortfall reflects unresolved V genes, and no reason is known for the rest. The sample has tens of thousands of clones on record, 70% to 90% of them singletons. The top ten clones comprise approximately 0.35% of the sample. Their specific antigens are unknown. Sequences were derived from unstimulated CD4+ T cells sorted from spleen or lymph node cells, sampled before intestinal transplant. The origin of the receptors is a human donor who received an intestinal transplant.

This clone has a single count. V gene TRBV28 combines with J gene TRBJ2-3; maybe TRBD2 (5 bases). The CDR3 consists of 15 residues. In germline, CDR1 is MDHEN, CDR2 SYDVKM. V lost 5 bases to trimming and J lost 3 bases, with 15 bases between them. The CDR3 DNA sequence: TGTGCCAGCAGTCCCTTCGCCAGGACTACAGATACGCAGTATTTT. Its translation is CASSPFARTTDTQYF.

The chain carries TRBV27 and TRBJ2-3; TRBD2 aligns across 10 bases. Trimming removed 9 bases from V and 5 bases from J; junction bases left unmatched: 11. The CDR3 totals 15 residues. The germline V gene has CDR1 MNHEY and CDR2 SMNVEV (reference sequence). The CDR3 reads CASAGAGGRGDTQYF. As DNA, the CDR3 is TGTGCCAGTGCCGGAGCGGGGGGGAGGGGAGATACGCAGTATTTT.

The chain's CDR3 is CSTLAVSKGNEQFF. CDR3 bases: TGCAGCACTCTAGCGGTATCCAAGGGTAATGAGCAGTTCTTC. This chain joins TRBV29-1 and TRBJ2-1; TRBD2 matches 7 bases. The CDR3 has 14 residues. V trimming: 8 bases; J trimming: 7 bases; junction bases outside the gene matches: 14. Germline CDR1 SQVTM, CDR2 ANQGSEA.

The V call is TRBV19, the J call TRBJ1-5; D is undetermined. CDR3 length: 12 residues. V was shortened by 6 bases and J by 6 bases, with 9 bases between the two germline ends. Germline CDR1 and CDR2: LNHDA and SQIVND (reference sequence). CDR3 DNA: TGTGCCAGTAGCCCCTTCTCTCAGCCCCAGCATTTT. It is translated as CASSPFSQPQHF. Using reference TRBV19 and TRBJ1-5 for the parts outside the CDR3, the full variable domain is DGGITQSPKYLFRKEGQNVTLSCEQNLNHDAMYWYRQDPGQGLRLIYYSQIVNDFQKGDIAEGYSVSREKKESFPLTVTSAQKNPTAFYLCASSPFSQPQHFGDGTRLSIL.

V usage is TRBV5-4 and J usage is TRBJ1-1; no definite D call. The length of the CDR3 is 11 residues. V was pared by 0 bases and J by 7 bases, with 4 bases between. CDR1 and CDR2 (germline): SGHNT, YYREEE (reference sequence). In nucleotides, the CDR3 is TGTGCCAGCAGCTTGGCCCATGAAGCTTTCTTT. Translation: CASSLAHEAFF.

The CDR3 loop reads CASSTPGQGVHEQYF. CDR3 in DNA: TGTGCCAGCAGTACCCCGGGACAGGGTGTACACGAGCAGTACTTC. V gene TRBV28 combines with J gene TRBJ2-7; 9 nucleotides align to TRBD1. Unmatched junction bases numbered 10, after V lost 5 bases and J lost 5 bases. The germline V gene has CDR1 MDHEN and CDR2 SYDVKM. This CDR3 spans 15 amino acids. The full variable domain, its missing parts supplied by reference TRBV28 and TRBJ2-7, is DVKVTQSSRYLVKRTGEKVFLECVQDMDHENMFWYRQDPGLGLRLIYFSYDVKMKEKGDIPEGYSVSREKKERFSLILESASTNQTSMYLCASSTPGQGVHEQYFGPGTRLTVT.

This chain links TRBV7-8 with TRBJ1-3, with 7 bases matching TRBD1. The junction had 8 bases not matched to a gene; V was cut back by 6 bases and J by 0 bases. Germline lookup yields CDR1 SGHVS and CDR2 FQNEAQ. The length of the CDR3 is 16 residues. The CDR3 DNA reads TGTGCCAGCAGTTGGACAGGTCCTGCCTCTGGAAACACCATATATTTT. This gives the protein CASSWTGPASGNTIYF.

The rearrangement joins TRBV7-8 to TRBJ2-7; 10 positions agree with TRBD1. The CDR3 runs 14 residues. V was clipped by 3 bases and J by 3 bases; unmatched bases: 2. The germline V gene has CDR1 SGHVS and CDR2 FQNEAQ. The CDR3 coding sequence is TGTGCCAGCAGCTTCCGGACAGGGGGCTACGAGCAGTACTTC. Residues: CASSFRTGGYEQYF.

Written as DNA, the CDR3 is TGTGCCTGGAGTCAGGGGGGTGAAAAACTGTTTTTT. It codes for CAWSQGGEKLFF. The V call is TRBV30, the J call TRBJ1-4; 7 bases fit TRBD1. Germline CDR1 is GTSNPN and CDR2 is SVGIG (reference sequence). J gave up 7 bases and V 2 bases, and 1 base lay outside the gene matches. The CDR3 runs to 12 residues. Full variable domain (missing parts from reference TRBV30 and TRBJ1-4): SQTIHQWPATLVQPVGSPLSLECTVEGTSNPNLYWYRQAAGRGLQLLFYSVGIGQISSEVPQNLSASRPQDRQFILSSKKLLLSDSGFYLCAWSQGGEKLFFGSGTQLSVL.

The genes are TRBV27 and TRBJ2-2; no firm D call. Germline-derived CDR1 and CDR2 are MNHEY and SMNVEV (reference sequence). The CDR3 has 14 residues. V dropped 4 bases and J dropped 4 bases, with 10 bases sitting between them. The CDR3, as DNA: TGTGCCAGCAGTTCTGCGGTCCGCACCGGGGAGCTGTTTTTT. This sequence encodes CASSSAVRTGELFF.

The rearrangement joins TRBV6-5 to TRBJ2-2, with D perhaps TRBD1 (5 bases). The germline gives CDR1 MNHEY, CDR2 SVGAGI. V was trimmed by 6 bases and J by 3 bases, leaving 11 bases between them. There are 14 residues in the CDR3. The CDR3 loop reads CASSQGRDTGELFF. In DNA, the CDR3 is TGTGCCAGCAGCCAGGGAAGGGACACCGGGGAGCTGTTTTTT.

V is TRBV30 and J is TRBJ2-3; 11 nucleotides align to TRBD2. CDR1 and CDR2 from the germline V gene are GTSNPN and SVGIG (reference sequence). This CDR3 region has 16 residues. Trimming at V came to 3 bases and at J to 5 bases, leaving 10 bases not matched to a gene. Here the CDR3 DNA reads TGTGCCTGGAGCGGACCGGGACTAGCGGCCAGAGATACGCAGTATTTT. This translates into CAWSGPGLAARDTQYF. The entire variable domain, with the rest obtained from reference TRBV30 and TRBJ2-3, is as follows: SQTIHQWPATLVQPVGSPLSLECTVEGTSNPNLYWYRQAAGRGLQLLFYSVGIGQISSEVPQNLSASRPQDRQFILSSKKLLLSDSGFYLCAWSGPGLAARDTQYFGPGTRLTVL.

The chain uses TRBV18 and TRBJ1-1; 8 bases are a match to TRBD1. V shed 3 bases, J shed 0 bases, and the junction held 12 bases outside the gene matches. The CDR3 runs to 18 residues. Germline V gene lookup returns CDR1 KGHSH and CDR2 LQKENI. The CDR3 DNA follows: TGTGCCAGCTCACCTAAATCAGGGGGCCCTTACATGAACACTGAAGCTTTCTTT. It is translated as CASSPKSGGPYMNTEAFF.

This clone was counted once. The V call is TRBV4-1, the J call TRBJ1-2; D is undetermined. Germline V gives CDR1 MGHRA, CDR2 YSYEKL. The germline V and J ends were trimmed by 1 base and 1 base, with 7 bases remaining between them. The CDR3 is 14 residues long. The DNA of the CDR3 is TGCGCCAGCAGCCAAGTACCGGTTAACTATGGCTACACCTTC. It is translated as CASSQVPVNYGYTF.

The CDR3 sequence: CASSEWTGHSNQPQHF. In DNA, the CDR3 is TGTGCCAGCAGTGAATGGACAGGGCATAGCAATCAGCCCCAGCATTTT. This chain joins TRBV25-1 and TRBJ1-5; 8 bases agree with TRBD1. The J segment lost 0 bases and the V segment lost 1 base, leaving 2 bases of the junction unmatched. The CDR3 loop spans 16 amino acids. The germline V gene encodes CDR1 MGHDK and CDR2 SYGVNS. Using reference TRBV25-1 and TRBJ1-5 for the parts outside the CDR3, the full variable domain is EADIYQTPRYLVIGTGKKITLECSQTMGHDKMYWYQQDPGMELHLIHYSYGVNSTEKGDLSSESTVSRIRTEHFPLTLESARPSHTSQYLCASSEWTGHSNQPQHFGDGTRLSIL.

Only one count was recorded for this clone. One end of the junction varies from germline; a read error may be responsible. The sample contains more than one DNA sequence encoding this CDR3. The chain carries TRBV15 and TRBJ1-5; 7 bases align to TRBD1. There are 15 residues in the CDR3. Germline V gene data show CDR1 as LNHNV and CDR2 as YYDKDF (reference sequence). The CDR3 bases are TGTGCCACCAGCCGAGCGACAGGGAAGAATCAGCCCCAGCATTTC. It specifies CATSRATGKNQPQHF. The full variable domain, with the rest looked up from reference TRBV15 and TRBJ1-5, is DAMVIQNPRYQVTQFGKPVTLSCSQTLNHNVMYWYQQKSSQAPKLLFHYYDKDFNNEADTPDNFQSRRPNTSFCFLDIRSPGLGDTAMYLCATSRATGKNQPQHFGDGTRLSIL.

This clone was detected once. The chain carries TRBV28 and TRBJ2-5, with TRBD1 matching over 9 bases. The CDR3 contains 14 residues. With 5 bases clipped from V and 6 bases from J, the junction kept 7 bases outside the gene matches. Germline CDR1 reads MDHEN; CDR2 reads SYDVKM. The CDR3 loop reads CASSLGQGIKTQYF. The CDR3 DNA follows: TGTGCCAGCAGTCTCGGACAGGGGATAAAGACCCAGTACTTC.

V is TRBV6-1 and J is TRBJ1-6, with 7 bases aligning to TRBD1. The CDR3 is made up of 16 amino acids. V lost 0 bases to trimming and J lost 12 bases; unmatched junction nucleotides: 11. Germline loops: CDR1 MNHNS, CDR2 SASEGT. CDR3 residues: CASSEAQGGIIIPLHF. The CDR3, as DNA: TGTGCCAGCAGTGAAGCCCAGGGGGGAATCATTATACCCCTCCACTTT.

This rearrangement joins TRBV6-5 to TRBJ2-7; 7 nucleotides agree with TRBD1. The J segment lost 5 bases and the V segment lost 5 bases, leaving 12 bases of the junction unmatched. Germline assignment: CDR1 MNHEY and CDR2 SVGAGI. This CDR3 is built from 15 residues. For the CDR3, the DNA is TGTGCCAGCAGTCACCTCACAGGGGTAGGGAACGAGCAGTACTTC. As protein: CASSHLTGVGNEQYF.

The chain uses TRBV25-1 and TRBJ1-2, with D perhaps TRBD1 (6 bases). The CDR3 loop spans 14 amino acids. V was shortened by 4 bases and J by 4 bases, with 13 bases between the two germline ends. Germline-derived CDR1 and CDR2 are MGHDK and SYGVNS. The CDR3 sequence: CASSGGVGAYGYTF. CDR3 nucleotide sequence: TGTGCCAGCAGTGGAGGTGTGGGGGCCTATGGCTACACCTTC.

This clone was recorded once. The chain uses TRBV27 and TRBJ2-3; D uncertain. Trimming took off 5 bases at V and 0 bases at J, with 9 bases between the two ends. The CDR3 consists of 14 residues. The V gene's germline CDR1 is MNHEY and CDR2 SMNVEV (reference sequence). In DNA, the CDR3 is TGTGCCAGCAGTAAGGAGATCAGCACAGATACGCAGTATTTT. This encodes CASSKEISTDTQYF.

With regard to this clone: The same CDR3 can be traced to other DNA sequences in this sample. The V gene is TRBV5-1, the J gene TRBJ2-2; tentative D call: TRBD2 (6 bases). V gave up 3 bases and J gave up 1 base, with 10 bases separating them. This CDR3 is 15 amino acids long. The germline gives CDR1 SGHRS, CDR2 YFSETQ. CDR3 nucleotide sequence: TGCGCCAGCAGCTCTCCAGCGGGGAACACCGGGGAGCTGTTTTTT. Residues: CASSSPAGNTGELFF.